Listed here are 30 T cell receptor beta chains from one sample, sequenced in a study of blood T cell repertoires in COVID-19. Repertoires were generated with immunoSEQ multiplex PCR, while TCRdb's copy carries only in-frame clones and drops some. The sample consists of about 110,000 clones, around 89% of them appearing once. Sequencing was performed on peripheral blood. These receptors originate from a human donor in a cohort sampled during active COVID-19.

The rearrangement joins TRBV12-3 or TRBV12-4 to TRBJ2-2, with a weak D call TRBD2 (6 bases). Trimming left V 6 bases short and J 7 bases short, with 12 bases between. The CDR3 runs to 13 residues. The CDR3 DNA is TGTGCCAGCAGGACGGGGGAGATCGGGGAGCTGTTTTTT. Translated, it gives CASRTGEIGELFF.

The CDR3 DNA reads as TGCGCCAGCAGCGCAAGGGGTACAGGGTATTTCCCTGAAGCTTTCTTT. Encoded protein: CASSARGTGYFPEAFF. The chain combines TRBV4-1 with TRBJ1-1; perhaps TRBD1 as D (6 bases). V lost 5 bases, J lost 6 bases, and 22 bases lay in between. The germline gives CDR1 MGHRA, CDR2 YSYEKL. There are 16 residues in the CDR3.

This clone turned up a few times. The genes are TRBV2 and TRBJ1-4, with 9 bases that match TRBD1. The germline CDR1 and CDR2 sequences are SNHLY and FYNNEI. The V and J ends lost 0 bases and 5 bases, in that order; junction bases with no gene match: 1. The CDR3 has 15 residues. CDR3 sequence reads: CASSEAGTGNEKLFF. The CDR3 region has the DNA TGTGCCAGCAGTGAAGCCGGGACAGGGAATGAAAAACTGTTTTTT.

This clone was detected only once. The rearrangement joins TRBV10-3 to TRBJ1-1; no clear D. V was pared by 6 bases and J by 7 bases, with 15 bases between. The CDR3 contains 13 residues. The germline gives CDR1 ENHRY, CDR2 SYGVKD. The CDR3 here is CAISPSPRGEAFF. In nucleotides, the CDR3 is TGTGCCATCAGCCCGAGCCCCCGGGGTGAAGCTTTCTTT.

The CDR3 nucleotides read TGTGCCAGCAGCCCACACCCCAGCAGGGATACGCAGTATTTT. Its protein is CASSPHPSRDTQYF. The chain carries TRBV9 and TRBJ2-3; D remains unclear. Germline V gene sequence: CDR1 SGDLS, CDR2 YYNGEE. The CDR3 extends over 14 amino acids. The V and J ends lost 4 bases and 6 bases respectively, with 15 bases between them. Full variable domain (rest looked up from reference TRBV9 and TRBJ2-3): DSGVTQTPKHLITATGQRVTLRCSPRSGDLSVYWYQQSLDQGLQFLIQYYNGEERAKGNILERFSAQQFPDLHSELNLSSLELGDSALYFCASSPHPSRDTQYFGPGTRLTVL.

This clone showed up many times. The chain couples TRBV14 to TRBJ1-6, with a weak D call TRBD1 (6 bases). Trimming pared 1 base from V and 3 bases from J, leaving 13 bases between. Germline-derived CDR1 and CDR2 are SGHDN and FVKESK. The CDR3 runs to 17 residues. CDR3 in amino acids: CASSQGVDSRYNSPLHF. The DNA of the CDR3 is TGTGCCAGCAGCCAAGGGGTGGACAGTCGCTATAATTCACCCCTCCACTTT.

This clone has a count of ten or more. The chain couples TRBV5-5 to TRBJ1-2, with TRBD1 identical over 12 bases. Per germline, CDR1 SGHKS and CDR2 YYEKEE (reference sequence). This CDR3 has 16 amino acids. V shed 2 bases and J 7 bases; nucleotides not matched to a gene: 9. The CDR3 sequence: CASSFGPGQGAFGYTF. DNA for the CDR3: TGTGCCAGCAGCTTCGGACCGGGACAGGGGGCTTTTGGCTACACCTTC. Based on the CDR3 plus reference TRBV5-5 and TRBJ1-2, the full variable domain is DAGVTQSPTHLIKTRGQQVTLRCSPISGHKSVSWYQQVLGQGPQFIFQYYEKEERGRGNFPDRFSARQFPNYSSELNVNALLLGDSALYLCASSFGPGQGAFGYTFGSGTRLTVV.

This rearrangement joins TRBV7-9 to TRBJ2-1; 8 nucleotides agree with TRBD2. Germline-derived CDR1 and CDR2 are SEHNR and FQNEAQ (reference sequence). The CDR3 is made up of 14 amino acids. V lost 6 bases, J lost 3 bases, and 4 bases stayed unmatched. CDR3 amino acids: CASRGAGVYNEQFF. The CDR3 nucleotides read TGTGCCAGCAGAGGAGCGGGGGTCTACAATGAGCAGTTCTTC.

In its sample, this clone was seen once. The genes are TRBV14 and TRBJ1-1, with 8 bases identical to TRBD1. V was clipped by 0 bases and J by 4 bases; unmatched bases: 1. The CDR3 length is 14 residues. Germline V gene lookup returns CDR1 SGHDN and CDR2 FVKESK. The CDR3 bases are TGTGCCAGCAGCCAAGAACAGGGGGGCACTGAAGCTTTCTTT. It translates to CASSQEQGGTEAFF.

CDR3 nucleotide sequence: TGTGCCATTGGACAGCTGCTTCTGAACACTGAAGCTTTCTTT. Its translation is CAIGQLLLNTEAFF. V gene TRBV6-5 combines with J gene TRBJ1-1, with D possibly TRBD1 on 6 matching bases. V gave up 10 bases and J gave up 0 bases, with 15 bases separating them. CDR3 length: 14 residues. Germline CDR1 is MNHEY and CDR2 is SVGAGI.

This clone was observed a single time. The CDR3 reads CASSQDPGVVTEAFF. CDR3 nucleotides: TGTGCCAGCAGCCAAGATCCGGGGGTCGTCACTGAAGCTTTCTTT. The V call is TRBV14, the J call TRBJ1-1, with D possibly TRBD1 on 5 matching bases. CDR3 length equals 15 residues. V was clipped by 0 bases and J by 4 bases, with 12 bases between them. Germline V gene data show CDR1 as SGHDN and CDR2 as FVKESK.

This rearrangement joins TRBV7-8 to TRBJ1-1, with 11 bases identical to TRBD1. Germline trimming cut 0 bases from V and 12 bases from J; bases unmatched to any gene: 6. This CDR3 is 14 amino acids long. Germline CDR1 SGHVS, CDR2 FQNEAQ. The CDR3 sequence: CASSLASGTGGSFF. The CDR3 region has the DNA TGTGCCAGCAGCTTAGCGAGCGGGACAGGGGGATCTTTCTTT.

The rearrangement joins TRBV5-8 to TRBJ2-3; 9 bases align to TRBD1. There are 17 residues in the CDR3. The V gene's germline CDR1 is SGHTS and CDR2 YDEGEE. V lost 2 bases, J lost 3 bases, and 10 bases stayed unmatched. CDR3 in amino acids: CASSFTRTGVRTDTQYF. The CDR3 region has the DNA TGTGCCAGCAGCTTTACCCGGACAGGGGTGAGGACAGATACGCAGTATTTT.

The chain employs TRBV24-1 and TRBJ1-1, with 9 bases aligning to TRBD1. Unmatched junction bases numbered 3, after V lost 2 bases and J lost 6 bases. Germline V gene lookup returns CDR1 KGHDR and CDR2 SFDVKD. This CDR3 has 14 residues. The CDR3: CATSDSGQGPEAFF. CDR3 sequence (DNA): TGTGCCACCAGTGATTCGGGACAGGGCCCTGAAGCTTTCTTT.

This sequence joins TRBV7-3 and TRBJ1-6, with a tentative D call TRBD1 (5 bases). With 1 base removed from V and 9 bases from J, the gap between germline ends came to 13 bases. Germline CDR1 is SGHTA and CDR2 is FQGTGA. This CDR3 is built from 15 residues. CDR3 sequence: CASSLNVGGGSPLHF. CDR3 nucleotides: TGTGCCAGCAGCTTAAATGTAGGCGGGGGTTCACCCCTCCACTTT. Full variable domain (remainder filled in from reference TRBV7-3 and TRBJ1-6): GAGVSQTPSNKVTEKGKYVELRCDPISGHTALYWYRQSLGQGPEFLIYFQGTGAADDSGLPNDRFFAVRPEGSVSTLKIQRTERGDSAVYLCASSLNVGGGSPLHFGNGTRLTVT.

The chain employs TRBV5-1 and TRBJ1-2; 7 nucleotides match TRBD1. The germline V gene encodes CDR1 SGHRS and CDR2 YFSETQ. Germline trimming cut 6 bases from V and 2 bases from J; bases unmatched to any gene: 7. CDR3 size: 14 residues. The CDR3 protein is CASTRSGQNYGYTF. Here the CDR3 DNA reads TGCGCCAGCACCCGATCGGGACAGAACTATGGCTACACCTTC.

The CDR3 loop is CASSLAFLASGGDEQFF. CDR3 DNA: TGCGCCAGCAGCTTGGCCTTTCTCGCTAGCGGGGGCGATGAGCAGTTCTTC. V usage is TRBV5-1 and J usage is TRBJ2-1; TRBD2 agrees at 10 bases. J gave up 8 bases and V 0 bases, and 11 bases lay outside the gene matches. Germline V gives CDR1 SGHRS, CDR2 YFSETQ. CDR3 size: 17 residues.

The chain uses TRBV20-1 and TRBJ1-2; 7 bases match TRBD1. The CDR3 totals 11 residues. CDR1 and CDR2 (germline): DFQATT, SNEGSKA (reference sequence). This CDR3 is CREGATDGYTF. CDR3 sequence (DNA): TGCAGAGAGGGGGCGACCGATGGCTACACCTTC.

This clone has just a few counts. V usage is TRBV4-2 and J usage is TRBJ2-7; TRBD2 matches 15 bases. Germline trimming cut 3 bases from V and 4 bases from J; bases unmatched to any gene: 1. Per germline, CDR1 LGHNA and CDR2 YNFKEQ. The CDR3 is made up of 15 amino acids. The DNA of the CDR3 is TGTGCCAGCAGCCAGGGACTAGCGGGGGGATACGAGCAGTACTTC. Protein: CASSQGLAGGYEQYF.

The chain carries TRBV7-8 and TRBJ2-5; D might be TRBD1 (5 bases). V was shortened by 5 bases and J by 4 bases, with 14 bases between the two germline ends. Germline CDR1 reads SGHVS; CDR2 reads FQNEAQ. CDR3 length equals 14 residues. CDR3 nucleotides: TGTGCCAGCAGCCGATCTCAGGGTGGAGAGACCCAGTACTTC. As protein: CASSRSQGGETQYF.

The chain recombines TRBV12-3 or TRBV12-4 with TRBJ1-6; D gene unclear. This CDR3 is 12 amino acids long. Trimming shortened V by 3 bases and J by 7 bases, and 4 bases separated the two germline ends. The CDR3 here is CASSFANSPLHF. As DNA, the CDR3 is TGTGCCAGCAGTTTCGCGAATTCACCCCTCCACTTT.

The chain couples TRBV28 to TRBJ1-4; 8 nucleotides match TRBD1. Trimming took 7 bases from V and 0 from J; bases not matched to a gene: 4. The CDR3 consists of 15 residues. From germline, CDR1 is MDHEN and CDR2 SYDVKM. The CDR3 is CASTKQGATNEKLFF. The CDR3 bases are TGTGCCAGCACCAAACAGGGGGCAACTAATGAAAAACTGTTTTTT.

V and J are TRBV5-5 and TRBJ2-7; TRBD1 matches at 7 bases. This CDR3 region has 15 residues. CDR1 and CDR2 (germline): SGHKS, YYEKEE (reference sequence). V lost 0 bases and J lost 5; bases outside the gene matches: 8. CDR3 loop: CASSLGTGTNHEQYF. The CDR3 DNA sequence: TGTGCCAGCAGCTTGGGGACAGGTACCAACCACGAGCAGTACTTC.

V usage is TRBV5-4 and J usage is TRBJ2-2; 7 bases line up with TRBD1. The CDR3 is 15 residues long. In germline, CDR1 is SGHNT, CDR2 YYREEE (reference sequence). V trimming: 4 bases; J trimming: 0 bases; junction bases outside the gene matches: 3. The CDR3 loop is CASSMDRPNTGELFF. As DNA, the CDR3 is TGTGCCAGCAGCATGGACAGGCCGAACACCGGGGAGCTGTTTTTT.

The rearrangement links TRBV20-1 to TRBJ2-1, with 15 bases identical to TRBD2. Germline CDR1 reads DFQATT; CDR2 reads SNEGSKA (reference sequence). This CDR3 is built from 18 residues. V was clipped by 3 bases and J by 0 bases; unmatched bases: 6. This chain's CDR3 is CSASQGLAGGDSYNEQFF. As DNA, the CDR3 is TGCAGTGCTAGTCAAGGACTAGCGGGGGGGGACTCCTACAATGAGCAGTTCTTC.

This clone was recorded once. The genes are TRBV5-8 and TRBJ2-1; D might be TRBD2 (6 bases). The CDR3 sequence is 15 residues long. V was pared by 2 bases and J by 4 bases, with 13 bases between. The germline V gene has CDR1 SGHTS and CDR2 YDEGEE. The chain's CDR3 is CASSFVGTLYNEQFF. As DNA, the CDR3 is TGTGCCAGCAGCTTCGTGGGGACTTTATACAATGAGCAGTTCTTC. Drawing the rest from reference TRBV5-8 and TRBJ2-1, the complete variable domain is EAGVTQSPTHLIKTRGQQATLRCSPISGHTSVYWYQQALGLGLQFLLWYDEGEERNRGNFPPRFSGRQFPNYSSELNVNALELEDSALYLCASSFVGTLYNEQFFGPGTRLTVL.

The chain carries TRBV4-2 and TRBJ2-3, with a tentative D call TRBD2 (5 bases). The CDR3 runs 17 residues. The V end was cut by 0 bases, the J end by 3 bases, with 16 bases between. The germline gives CDR1 LGHNA, CDR2 YNFKEQ. The CDR3 coding sequence is TGTGCCAGCAGCCAAGATGAAAGGGAGCTGGGGACAGATACGCAGTATTTT. This codes for CASSQDERELGTDTQYF.

The V call is TRBV10-3, the J call TRBJ1-1, with D perhaps matching TRBD1 (5 bases). The CDR3 spans 13 residues. Deletions cut 4 bases from V and 6 bases from J, with 12 bases between. CDR1 is ENHRY and CDR2 is SYGVKD in the germline V gene. The CDR3 coding sequence is TGTGCCATCAGTGTTTCAGGGTCCGCTGAAGCTTTCTTT. Amino acid sequence: CAISVSGSAEAFF.

The chain employs TRBV6-4 and TRBJ1-2; 8 nucleotides agree with TRBD1. The CDR3 spans 13 residues. The germline V gene has CDR1 MRHNA and CDR2 SNTAGT. The V segment lost 8 bases and the J segment 2 bases; nucleotides outside the gene matches: 4. The CDR3 sequence: CASRGQGNYGYTF. The CDR3 DNA reads TGTGCCAGCCGAGGACAGGGAAACTATGGCTACACCTTC.

This CDR3 is CASSPNRNYGYTF. The CDR3 region has the DNA TGTGCCAGCAGCCCCAACAGGAACTATGGCTACACCTTC. The chain joins TRBV27 to TRBJ1-2; a weak D match, TRBD1 (5 bases). CDR1 is MNHEY and CDR2 is SMNVEV in the germline V gene (reference sequence). The CDR3 covers 13 residues. Deletions cut 6 bases from V and 2 bases from J, with 10 bases between.